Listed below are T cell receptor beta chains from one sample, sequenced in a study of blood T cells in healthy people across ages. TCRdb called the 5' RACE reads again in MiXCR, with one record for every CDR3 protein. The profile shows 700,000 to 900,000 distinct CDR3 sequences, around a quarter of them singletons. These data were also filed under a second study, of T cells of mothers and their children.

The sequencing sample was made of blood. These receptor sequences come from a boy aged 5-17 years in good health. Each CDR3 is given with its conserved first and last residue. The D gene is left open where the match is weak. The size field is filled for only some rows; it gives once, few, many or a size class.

CDR3 DNA: TGCGCCAGCAGCTTGACGTGGGGGAACTATGGCTACACCTTC
CDR3 protein: CASSLTWGNYGYTF
D gene: -
J gene: TRBJ1-2
clone size: few
V gene: TRBV5-1

CDR3 DNA: TGTGCCAGCAGCCGAAACTCCTACGAGCAGTACTTC
CDR3 protein: CASSRNSYEQYF
D gene: -
J gene: TRBJ2-7
clone size: many
V gene: TRBV7-9

CDR3 DNA: TGTGCCAGCAGCCCGACGGACAGTCAGGAGACCCAGTACTTC
CDR3 protein: CASSPTDSQETQYF
D gene: -
J gene: TRBJ2-5
clone size: few
V gene: TRBV7-9

CDR3 DNA: TGTGCCAGCATGTACCGTACGACAGGGCCGTCCTTC
CDR3 protein: CASMYRTTGPSF
D gene: TRBD1
J gene: TRBJ1-2
clone size: -
V gene: TRBV6-1

CDR3 DNA: TGCAGTGCAAGGCCTCCGGGACAGAATAAACAGCCCCAGCATTTT
CDR3 protein: CSARPPGQNKQPQHF
D gene: TRBD1
J gene: TRBJ1-5
clone size: -
V gene: TRBV20-1

CDR3 DNA: TGTGCCAGCAGCCGGAACAGGGGAGGATCTGGGGCCAACGTCCTGACTTTC
CDR3 protein: CASSRNRGGSGANVLTF
D gene: -
J gene: TRBJ2-6
clone size: once
V gene: TRBV14

CDR3 DNA: TGTGCCACTCGATGGAACACTGAAGCTTTCTTT
CDR3 protein: CATRWNTEAFF
D gene: -
J gene: TRBJ1-1
clone size: -
V gene: TRBV25-1

CDR3 DNA: TGTGCCAGCACCAAAAGGCTAGCCGGCACAGATACGCAGTATTTT
CDR3 protein: CASTKRLAGTDTQYF
D gene: -
J gene: TRBJ2-3
clone size: -
V gene: TRBV7-2

CDR3 DNA: TGTGCCAGCACGGGTTGGGGCTATGGCTACACCTTC
CDR3 protein: CASTGWGYGYTF
D gene: -
J gene: TRBJ1-2
clone size: few
V gene: TRBV7-6

CDR3 DNA: TGTGCCAGCAGCCAAGATCTCGGGAGGGGGAATGAAAAACTGTTTTTT
CDR3 protein: CASSQDLGRGNEKLFF
D gene: -
J gene: TRBJ1-4
clone size: few
V gene: TRBV4-2

CDR3 DNA: TGTGCCAGCAGCAACCTGACCGTCGATCCCTACGAGCAGTACTTC
CDR3 protein: CASSNLTVDPYEQYF
D gene: -
J gene: TRBJ2-7
clone size: -
V gene: TRBV7-9

CDR3 DNA: TGTGCCAGCAGCCGGGTGGACATCAACTACGAGCAGTACTTC
CDR3 protein: CASSRVDINYEQYF
D gene: -
J gene: TRBJ2-7
clone size: -
V gene: TRBV5-5

CDR3 DNA: TGCGCCAGCAGCCGGCGGGACAGCCCCAAAAAACTGTTTTTT
CDR3 protein: CASSRRDSPKKLFF
D gene: TRBD1
J gene: TRBJ1-4
clone size: -
V gene: TRBV5-1

CDR3 DNA: TGCAGCGTTGACAGGGAATCTGAGAAACTGTTTTTT
CDR3 protein: CSVDRESEKLFF
D gene: -
J gene: TRBJ1-4
clone size: few
V gene: TRBV29-1

CDR3 DNA: TGTGCCAGTAGTATGGGAGACAGTTCCACCTACGAGCAGTACTTC
CDR3 protein: CASSMGDSSTYEQYF
D gene: -
J gene: TRBJ2-7
clone size: -
V gene: TRBV19

CDR3 DNA: TGTGCCAGCAGCGATAAGATGGACTGGGAACATGCCTATGGCTACACCTTC
CDR3 protein: CASSDKMDWEHAYGYTF
D gene: -
J gene: TRBJ1-2
clone size: -
V gene: TRBV5-5

CDR3 DNA: TGCAGCGTTGTGACAGGGGGCGCCCCCGGCGAGCAGTACTTC
CDR3 protein: CSVVTGGAPGEQYF
D gene: TRBD1
J gene: TRBJ2-7
clone size: -
V gene: TRBV29-1

CDR3 DNA: TGTGCCAGCAGCCTAGGGACAGGGAGGACAGATACGCAGTATTTT
CDR3 protein: CASSLGTGRTDTQYF
D gene: TRBD1
J gene: TRBJ2-3
clone size: few
V gene: TRBV7-9

CDR3 DNA: TGTGCCAGCAGCCAAGATCGAAGGGCGGGGAGTGAAGGCCGGTACTTC
CDR3 protein: CASSQDRRAGSEGRYF
D gene: -
J gene: TRBJ2-5
clone size: -
V gene: TRBV14

CDR3 DNA: TGTGCCAGCAGTGGACTTGGCATGAACACTGAAGCTTTCTTT
CDR3 protein: CASSGLGMNTEAFF
D gene: -
J gene: TRBJ1-1
clone size: -
V gene: TRBV6-5

CDR3 DNA: TGTGCCAGCAGTTTAGGGGGGGATCGGGGCAATCAGCCCCAGCATTTT
CDR3 protein: CASSLGGDRGNQPQHF
D gene: -
J gene: TRBJ1-5
clone size: -
V gene: TRBV12-3/TRBV12-4

CDR3 DNA: TGTGCCAGCAGCCAAGATCGGTTGACCAGGGCCAATCAGCCCCAGCATTTT
CDR3 protein: CASSQDRLTRANQPQHF
D gene: -
J gene: TRBJ1-5
clone size: -
V gene: TRBV4-2

CDR3 DNA: TGCAGCGTTGCTGGGGCGGTGTCGCAGGTCACGTTGGATGAGCAGTTCTTC
CDR3 protein: CSVAGAVSQVTLDEQFF
D gene: -
J gene: TRBJ2-1
clone size: -
V gene: TRBV29-1

CDR3 DNA: TGTGCCTCGGGGCGGGGGAGCCACAATGAGCAGTTCTTC
CDR3 protein: CASGRGSHNEQFF
D gene: TRBD2
J gene: TRBJ2-1
clone size: few
V gene: TRBV15

CDR3 DNA: TGTGCCAGCAGCTCCCCCAGCTCTGGAAACACCATATATTTT
CDR3 protein: CASSSPSSGNTIYF
D gene: -
J gene: TRBJ1-3
clone size: few
V gene: TRBV7-9

CDR3 DNA: TGTGCCACTGGAGGGGTCACCGGGGAGCTGTTTTTT
CDR3 protein: CATGGVTGELFF
D gene: -
J gene: TRBJ2-2
clone size: many
V gene: TRBV24-1

CDR3 DNA: TGTGCCAGCAGCCAAACGGGAACCTATGGCTACACCTTC
CDR3 protein: CASSQTGTYGYTF
D gene: -
J gene: TRBJ1-2
clone size: few
V gene: TRBV3-1

CDR3 DNA: TGTGCCTGGAGTGTCCCGGGACAGGGTTGGAGCACTGAAGCTTTCTTT
CDR3 protein: CAWSVPGQGWSTEAFF
D gene: TRBD1
J gene: TRBJ1-1
clone size: few
V gene: TRBV30

CDR3 DNA: TGCGCCAGCAGCTCTACTAGCGGGGGGCCGAACACCGGGGAGCTGTTTTTT
CDR3 protein: CASSSTSGGPNTGELFF
D gene: TRBD2
J gene: TRBJ2-2
clone size: -
V gene: TRBV5-1

CDR3 DNA: TGTGCCAGCAGTCGGAGCGGGACGCATCAAGAGACCCAGTACTTC
CDR3 protein: CASSRSGTHQETQYF
D gene: TRBD2
J gene: TRBJ2-5
clone size: -
V gene: TRBV27

CDR3 DNA: TGCGCCAGCAGCCAAGATACAGGGGGAGCCGACGAGCAGTACTTC
CDR3 protein: CASSQDTGGADEQYF
D gene: TRBD1
J gene: TRBJ2-7
clone size: -
V gene: TRBV4-3

CDR3 DNA: TGCAGCGGTGGTGGAAGAAATCAGCCCCAGCATTTT
CDR3 protein: CSGGGRNQPQHF
D gene: -
J gene: TRBJ1-5
clone size: -
V gene: TRBV29-1

CDR3 DNA: TGTGCCAGCAGCGGTCCCTCGGGCTGGGAGACCCAGTACTTC
CDR3 protein: CASSGPSGWETQYF
D gene: -
J gene: TRBJ2-5
clone size: few
V gene: TRBV5-6

CDR3 DNA: TGCGCCAGCAGCTTGGGGCAGGGGGCAGGAAATGAAAAACTGTTTTTT
CDR3 protein: CASSLGQGAGNEKLFF
D gene: TRBD1
J gene: TRBJ1-4
clone size: -
V gene: TRBV5-1

CDR3 DNA: TGTGCCTGGACCGGGCATGACGGCTACTCTGGAAACACCATATATTTT
CDR3 protein: CAWTGHDGYSGNTIYF
D gene: -
J gene: TRBJ1-3
clone size: -
V gene: TRBV30

CDR3 DNA: TGTGCCAGCAGCCCTAGCGGGGGGCGCACAGATACGCAGTATTTT
CDR3 protein: CASSPSGGRTDTQYF
D gene: TRBD2
J gene: TRBJ2-3
clone size: few
V gene: TRBV7-9

CDR3 DNA: TGTGCCAGCTCAGCCAACAGGGATGAGCAGTTCTTC
CDR3 protein: CASSANRDEQFF
D gene: -
J gene: TRBJ2-1
clone size: -
V gene: TRBV18

CDR3 DNA: TGTGCCAGCATCGGGGGGCAGGGGGCGCGGACCGGGGAGCTGTTTTTT
CDR3 protein: CASIGGQGARTGELFF
D gene: -
J gene: TRBJ2-2
clone size: few
V gene: TRBV7-2

CDR3 DNA: TGTGCCAGCAGTTACTCATCTCGGAGTAATGAAAAACTGTTTTTT
CDR3 protein: CASSYSSRSNEKLFF
D gene: -
J gene: TRBJ1-4
clone size: few
V gene: TRBV6-5

CDR3 DNA: TGTGCCAGCAGTGGGGACATTATGCAGCCCCAGCATTTT
CDR3 protein: CASSGDIMQPQHF
D gene: -
J gene: TRBJ1-5
clone size: -
V gene: TRBV6-5

CDR3 DNA: TGTGCCCCACTCGTGGGGCCCTACGAGCAGTACTTC
CDR3 protein: CAPLVGPYEQYF
D gene: -
J gene: TRBJ2-7
clone size: -
V gene: TRBV12-3/TRBV12-4

CDR3 DNA: TGTGCCAGCAGCTTAGTTCCCGCAGCAACTAATGAAAAACTGTTTTTT
CDR3 protein: CASSLVPAATNEKLFF
D gene: -
J gene: TRBJ1-4
clone size: few
V gene: TRBV7-9

CDR3 DNA: TGCGCCAGCAGCTTGAAGGGCGGTGTCAGGGAGGCTTTCTTT
CDR3 protein: CASSLKGGVREAFF
D gene: -
J gene: TRBJ1-1
clone size: few
V gene: TRBV5-1

CDR3 DNA: TGTGCCAGCAGCTGGCAGACTCGCAACGGCCCCACCGGGGAGCTGTTTTTT
CDR3 protein: CASSWQTRNGPTGELFF
D gene: -
J gene: TRBJ2-2
clone size: -
V gene: TRBV11-2

CDR3 DNA: TGTGCCAGCAGACCCAGTAGCACAGATACGCAGTATTTT
CDR3 protein: CASRPSSTDTQYF
D gene: -
J gene: TRBJ2-3
clone size: few
V gene: TRBV5-4

CDR3 DNA: TGTGCCAGTAGCACTGGAAATCTCAACAATGAGCAGTTCTTC
CDR3 protein: CASSTGNLNNEQFF
D gene: -
J gene: TRBJ2-1
clone size: -
V gene: TRBV19

CDR3 DNA: TGTGCCAGCAACCCAAGCGGGGGCACCTACGAGCAGTACTTC
CDR3 protein: CASNPSGGTYEQYF
D gene: TRBD2
J gene: TRBJ2-7
clone size: -
V gene: TRBV2

CDR3 DNA: TGTGCCAGCAGTGAACAGGGGTTATCGGTGGATACGCAGTATTTT
CDR3 protein: CASSEQGLSVDTQYF
D gene: -
J gene: TRBJ2-3
clone size: -
V gene: TRBV2

CDR3 DNA: TGTGCCAGCAGCAGCCCCGGGGGTAGGAAGACTGAAGCTTTCTTT
CDR3 protein: CASSSPGGRKTEAFF
D gene: -
J gene: TRBJ1-1
clone size: few
V gene: TRBV12-3/TRBV12-4

CDR3 DNA: TGCAGCGTCGAAGATCCATCGGGGTATGGCTACACCTTC
CDR3 protein: CSVEDPSGYGYTF
D gene: -
J gene: TRBJ1-2
clone size: few
V gene: TRBV29-1

CDR3 DNA: TGCGCCAGCAGCCCGACAGGGCGATTTCCCTACAATGAGCAGTTCTTC
CDR3 protein: CASSPTGRFPYNEQFF
D gene: TRBD1
J gene: TRBJ2-1
clone size: -
V gene: TRBV4-1

CDR3 DNA: TGCAGTGCTAGAGATACCTGGACTAGCGGGGGTGACACCGGGGAGCTGTTTTTT
CDR3 protein: CSARDTWTSGGDTGELFF
D gene: TRBD2
J gene: TRBJ2-2
clone size: few
V gene: TRBV20-1

CDR3 DNA: TGCGCCAGCAGCCAAGATGTTTATGGGACAGGGGGCTACGAGCAGTACTTC
CDR3 protein: CASSQDVYGTGGYEQYF
D gene: TRBD1
J gene: TRBJ2-7
clone size: -
V gene: TRBV4-1

CDR3 DNA: TGTGCCACCAGTGATACGACAGGGGTCATTTCCTACAATGAGCAGTTCTTC
CDR3 protein: CATSDTTGVISYNEQFF
D gene: TRBD1
J gene: TRBJ2-1
clone size: few
V gene: TRBV24-1

CDR3 DNA: TGCAGCGTTGTAGCGGGGGGAGAGACCCAGTACTTC
CDR3 protein: CSVVAGGETQYF
D gene: TRBD2
J gene: TRBJ2-5
clone size: many
V gene: TRBV29-1

CDR3 DNA: TGCGCCAGCAGCTTGGCCACCTATGGCTACACCTTC
CDR3 protein: CASSLATYGYTF
D gene: -
J gene: TRBJ1-2
clone size: few
V gene: TRBV5-1

CDR3 DNA: TGTGCCAGCAGTTTGGGGGGTTCCGGGACAGGGGGATTTCGTTATGGCTACACCTTC
CDR3 protein: CASSLGGSGTGGFRYGYTF
D gene: TRBD1
J gene: TRBJ1-2
clone size: once
V gene: TRBV12-3/TRBV12-4